Below, 18 T cell receptor beta chains from the same sample are listed, as sequenced in a study of glioma-infiltrating T cells after dendritic cell vaccination listed by TCRdb under 2016. This specimen's time point label, per the study, means: after dendritic cell vaccination, including at tumor progression/relapse. The vaccine consisted of monocyte-derived dendritic cells cultured less than 9 days with IL-4 and GM-CSF, then pulsed overnight with autologous tumor lysate. Preparation of the library involved the immunoSEQ multiplex PCR assay. The table was pulled from immuneACCESS by TCRdb, which kept in-frame rearrangements only. Such tables lose some clones; where checked, under half of the loss comes from unresolved V genes, and the rest has no known cause. This sample lists about 2,600 clones; approximately 85% were detected once. The leading ten clones occupy 8.5% to 12% of the sample. The sequenced sample was tumor tissue, obtained after dendritic cell vaccination. The receptors here all came from a human donor with glioblastoma.

The chain recombines TRBV29-1 with TRBJ2-1, with D perhaps matching TRBD2 (6 bases). Germline V gene lookup returns CDR1 SQVTM and CDR2 ANQGSEA. The CDR3 has 13 amino acids. Trimming removed 0 bases from V and 8 bases from J, with 11 bases in between. CDR3 in amino acids: CSVEDGGNDEQFF. The DNA for the CDR3 is TGCAGCGTTGAAGATGGAGGGAACGATGAGCAGTTCTTC.

The V call is TRBV7-9, the J call TRBJ1-2, with 10 bases that match TRBD1. This CDR3 is built from 14 residues. Germline V gene data show CDR1 as SEHNR and CDR2 as FQNEAQ (reference sequence). V trimming: 0 bases; J trimming: 8 bases; junction bases outside the gene matches: 3. For the CDR3, the DNA is TGTGCCAGCAGCTTAGCGGGACAGGGGACGGGCTACACCTTC. This sequence encodes CASSLAGQGTGYTF.

The CDR3 here is CASSLGRLATGELFF. The CDR3 DNA reads TGTGCCAGCAGTTTAGGACGACTAGCGACCGGGGAGCTGTTTTTT. The chain employs TRBV28 and TRBJ2-2; TRBD2 aligns across 8 bases. Germline trimming cut 2 bases from V and 5 bases from J; bases unmatched to any gene: 4. Germline V gives CDR1 MDHEN, CDR2 SYDVKM. CDR3 size: 15 residues.

The rearrangement uses TRBV30 and TRBJ2-2; the D gene is possibly TRBD1 (6 bases). Germline loops: CDR1 GTSNPN, CDR2 SVGIG (reference sequence). V was trimmed by 3 bases and J by 5 bases, leaving 13 bases between them. The CDR3 consists of 14 residues. Here the CDR3 DNA reads TGTGCCTGGAGGAAAGAAGGGGGAACCGGGGAGCTGTTTTTT. This translates into CAWRKEGGTGELFF.

On this clone itself: In the same sample, other DNA sequences code for this CDR3. J is TRBJ2-5 and V is TRBV9; TRBD2 agrees at 9 bases. CDR1 and CDR2 from the germline V gene are SGDLS and YYNGEE. V lost 0 bases and J lost 4; bases outside the gene matches: 4. The CDR3 loop spans 15 amino acids. Here the CDR3 reads CASSVDSGRGETQYF. Here the CDR3 DNA reads TGTGCCAGCAGCGTAGATAGCGGGAGAGGAGAGACCCAGTACTTC. Based on the CDR3 plus reference TRBV9 and TRBJ2-5, the full variable domain is DSGVTQTPKHLITATGQRVTLRCSPRSGDLSVYWYQQSLDQGLQFLIQYYNGEERAKGNILERFSAQQFPDLHSELNLSSLELGDSALYFCASSVDSGRGETQYFGPGTRLLVL.

The chain combines TRBV6-5 with TRBJ1-4; TRBD1 might be the D (6 bases). Germline V gene sequence: CDR1 MNHEY, CDR2 SVGAGI. The CDR3 covers 14 residues. V lost 0 bases and J lost 7, with 9 bases in between. The CDR3 reads CASSYSGGAEKLFF. Written as DNA, the CDR3 is TGTGCCAGCAGTTACTCTGGGGGGGCTGAAAAACTGTTTTTT.

The rearrangement uses TRBV19 and TRBJ1-1; 10 bases align to TRBD1. The length of the CDR3 is 15 residues. J lost 3 bases, V lost 7 bases, and 8 bases had no gene match. Germline values: CDR1 LNHDA, CDR2 SQIVND (reference sequence). The CDR3 nucleotides are TGTGCCAGTAACTGGGACAGGGGAGGGGACACTGAAGCTTTCTTT. It codes for CASNWDRGGDTEAFF.

The chain uses TRBV27 and TRBJ1-2, with 9 bases identical to TRBD1. V lost 8 bases, J lost 5 bases, and 9 bases stayed unmatched. There are 14 residues in the CDR3. CDR1 is MNHEY, CDR2 SMNVEV, per germline (reference sequence). CDR3 amino acids: CASGYRDRVYGYTF. DNA for the CDR3: TGTGCCAGCGGATACCGGGACAGGGTATATGGCTACACCTTC.

This clone was recorded a few times. The rearrangement joins TRBV7-3 to TRBJ2-7, with 9 bases lining up with TRBD1. Per the germline V gene, CDR1 is SGHTA and CDR2 is FQGTGA. V shed 5 bases and J 5 bases; nucleotides not matched to a gene: 7. The CDR3 runs to 14 residues. This CDR3 is CASSPGQGSHEQYF. The CDR3 DNA follows: TGTGCCAGCAGCCCGGGACAGGGATCCCACGAGCAGTACTTC.

The chain employs TRBV7-2 and TRBJ1-3; possibly TRBD1 for D (6 bases). Trimming pared 5 bases from V and 3 bases from J, leaving 14 bases between. CDR3 length: 15 amino acids. Germline CDR1 and CDR2: SGHTA and FQGNSA. CDR3 DNA: TGTGCCAGCAGCACCTGGACAGATAGTGGAAACACCATATATTTT. Its protein is CASSTWTDSGNTIYF.

Comments on this clone: One end of the junction is discordant with germline, which a read error may explain. The chain has TRBV7-9 and TRBJ1-1, with D unclear. This CDR3 contains 12 residues. The germline CDR1 and CDR2 sequences are SEHNR and FQNEAQ (reference sequence). The CDR3 nucleotides are TGTGCCAGCAGCTTAAGGGAGGCTGAGGCTTTCTTT. It encodes CASSLREAEAFF. Full variable domain (rest looked up from reference TRBV7-9 and TRBJ1-1): DTGVSQNPRHKITKRGQNVTFRCDPISEHNRLYWYRQTLGQGPEFLTYFQNEAQLEKSRLLSDRFSAERPKGSFSTLEIQRTEQGDSAMYLCASSLREAEAFFGQGTRLTVV.

The rearrangement links TRBV6-5 to TRBJ2-1; TRBD1 matches 9 bases. CDR3 size: 12 residues. Germline V CDR1 and CDR2: MNHEY, SVGAGI. CDR3 sequence (DNA): TGTGGTGCGGGACAGGGTTTAAGTGAGCAGTTCTTC. It encodes CGAGQGLSEQFF.

The chain carries TRBV29-1 and TRBJ2-7, with D possibly TRBD2 on 6 matching bases. The CDR3 covers 15 residues. In germline, CDR1 is SQVTM, CDR2 ANQGSEA. Deletions cut 1 base from V and 1 base from J, with 14 bases between. The CDR3 loop is CSVEVGRERSYEQYF. The CDR3 nucleotides read TGCAGCGTTGAAGTTGGTCGGGAGCGGTCCTACGAGCAGTACTTC.

The chain links TRBV29-1 to TRBJ2-7, with a tentative D call TRBD1 (6 bases). CDR1 and CDR2 (germline): SQVTM, ANQGSEA. V shed 3 bases and J shed 0 bases, with 12 bases lying between them. The CDR3 covers 14 residues. Written as DNA, the CDR3 is TGCAGCGTTGAGCAGCAGGGGAGCTCCTACGAGCAGTACTTC. Protein sequence: CSVEQQGSSYEQYF.

There are a few counts of this clone. The V call is TRBV4-1, the J call TRBJ1-1, with TRBD1 matching over 8 bases. V shed 7 bases, J shed 1 base, and the junction held 8 bases outside the gene matches. The length of the CDR3 is 15 residues. Germline lookup yields CDR1 MGHRA and CDR2 YSYEKL. In DNA form, the CDR3 reads TGCGCCAGCACGGGGCAGGGGGCACGGAACACTGAAGCTTTCTTT. Translating it yields CASTGQGARNTEAFF.

J is TRBJ2-3 and V is TRBV6-6; TRBD1 matches 10 bases. Germline loops: CDR1 MNHNY, CDR2 SVGAGI (reference sequence). V shed 2 bases and J 5 bases; nucleotides not matched to a gene: 7. The CDR3 has 16 amino acids. CDR3 coding DNA: TGTGCCAGCAGTTACGGGGGGACAGGGGATGGAGATACGCAGTATTTT. This gives the protein CASSYGGTGDGDTQYF.

J is TRBJ1-4 and V is TRBV4-3; D is unclear. Germline loops: CDR1 LGHNA, CDR2 YSLEER. This CDR3 has 13 amino acids. Trimming stripped 0 bases from V and 12 bases from J, with 11 bases between. This CDR3 is CASSQDPRGELFF. The CDR3 nucleotides read TGCGCCAGCAGCCAAGATCCCCGGGGAGAACTGTTTTTT.

The chain combines TRBV5-1 with TRBJ2-2, with 8 positions matching TRBD1. Germline V gene data show CDR1 as SGHRS and CDR2 as YFSETQ. The CDR3 consists of 16 residues. The V and J ends lost 4 bases and 4 bases, in that order; junction bases with no gene match: 9. DNA for the CDR3: TGCGCCAGCAGCCCCCGCGGACAGGGTGGCACCGGGGAGCTGTTTTTT. It specifies CASSPRGQGGTGELFF.